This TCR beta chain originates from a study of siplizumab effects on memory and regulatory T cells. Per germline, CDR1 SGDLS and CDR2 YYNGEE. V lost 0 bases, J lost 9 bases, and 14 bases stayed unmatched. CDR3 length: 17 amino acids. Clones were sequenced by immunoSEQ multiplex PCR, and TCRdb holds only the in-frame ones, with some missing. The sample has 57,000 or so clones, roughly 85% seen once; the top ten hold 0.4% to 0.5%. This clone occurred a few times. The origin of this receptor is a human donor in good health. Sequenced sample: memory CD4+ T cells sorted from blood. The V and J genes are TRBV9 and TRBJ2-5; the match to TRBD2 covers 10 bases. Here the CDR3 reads CASSVGGGLAGATAQYF. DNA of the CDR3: TGTGCCAGCAGCGTAGGGGGCGGGCTAGCGGGGGCCACGGCCCAGTACTTC.